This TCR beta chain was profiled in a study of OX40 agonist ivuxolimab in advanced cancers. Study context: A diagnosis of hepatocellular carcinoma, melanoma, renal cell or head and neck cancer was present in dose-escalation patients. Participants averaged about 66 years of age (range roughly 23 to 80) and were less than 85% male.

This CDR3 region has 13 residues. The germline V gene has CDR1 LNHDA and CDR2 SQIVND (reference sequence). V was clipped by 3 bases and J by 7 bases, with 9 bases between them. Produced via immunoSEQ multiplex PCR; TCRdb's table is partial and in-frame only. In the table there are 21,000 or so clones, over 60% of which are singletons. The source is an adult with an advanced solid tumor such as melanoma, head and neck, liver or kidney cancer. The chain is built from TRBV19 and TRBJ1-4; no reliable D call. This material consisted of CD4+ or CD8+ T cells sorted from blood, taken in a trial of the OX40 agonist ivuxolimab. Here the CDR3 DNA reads TGTGCCAGTAGTATCAAGGTTGGTGAAAAACTGTTTTTT. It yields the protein CASSIKVGEKLFF.